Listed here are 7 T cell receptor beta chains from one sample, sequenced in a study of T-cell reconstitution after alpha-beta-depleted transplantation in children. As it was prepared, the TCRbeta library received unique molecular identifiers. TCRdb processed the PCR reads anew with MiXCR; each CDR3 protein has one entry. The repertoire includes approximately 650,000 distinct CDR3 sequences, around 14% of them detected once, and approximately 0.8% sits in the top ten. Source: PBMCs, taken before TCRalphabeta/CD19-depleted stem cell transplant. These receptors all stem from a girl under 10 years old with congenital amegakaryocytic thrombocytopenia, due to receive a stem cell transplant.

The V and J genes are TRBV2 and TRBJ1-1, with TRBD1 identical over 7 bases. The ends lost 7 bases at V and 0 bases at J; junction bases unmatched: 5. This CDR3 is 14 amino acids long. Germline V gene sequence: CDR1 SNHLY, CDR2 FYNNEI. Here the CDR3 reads CASIRTGMNTEAFF. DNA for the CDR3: TGTGCCAGCATACGGACAGGCATGAACACTGAAGCTTTCTTT.

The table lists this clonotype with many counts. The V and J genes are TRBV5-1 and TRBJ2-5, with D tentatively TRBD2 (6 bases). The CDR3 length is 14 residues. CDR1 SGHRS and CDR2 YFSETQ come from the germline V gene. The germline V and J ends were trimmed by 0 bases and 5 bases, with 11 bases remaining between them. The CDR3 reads CASSLVPRGETQYF. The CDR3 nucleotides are TGCGCCAGCAGCTTGGTCCCCCGGGGGGAGACCCAGTACTTC.

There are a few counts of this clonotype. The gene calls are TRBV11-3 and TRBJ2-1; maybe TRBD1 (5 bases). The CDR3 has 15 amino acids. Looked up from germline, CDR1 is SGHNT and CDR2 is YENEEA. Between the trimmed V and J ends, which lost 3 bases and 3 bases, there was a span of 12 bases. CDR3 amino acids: CASSFEDQGYNEQFF. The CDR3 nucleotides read TGTGCCAGCAGCTTCGAGGACCAGGGCTACAATGAGCAGTTCTTC.

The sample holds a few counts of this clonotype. The CDR3: CATSRDEADTQYF. CDR3 sequence (DNA): TGTGCCACCAGCAGAGATGAAGCTGATACGCAGTATTTT. This chain uses TRBV15 with TRBJ2-3; D is unresolved. The CDR3 extends over 13 amino acids. V lost 0 bases to trimming and J lost 6 bases, with 7 bases between them. The germline V gene encodes CDR1 LNHNV and CDR2 YYDKDF (reference sequence).

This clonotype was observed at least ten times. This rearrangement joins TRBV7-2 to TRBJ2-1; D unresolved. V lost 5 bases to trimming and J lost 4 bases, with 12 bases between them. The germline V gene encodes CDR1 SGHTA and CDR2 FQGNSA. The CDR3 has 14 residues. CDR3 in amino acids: CASSVGPRYNEQFF. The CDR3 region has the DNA TGTGCCAGCAGCGTTGGACCCCGTTACAATGAGCAGTTCTTC.

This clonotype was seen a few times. The CDR3 nucleotides read TGTGCCAGCAGCTTACGGGGTCCCTTCAACAATGAGCAGTTCTTC. Encoded protein: CASSLRGPFNNEQFF. This chain joins TRBV7-8 and TRBJ2-1, with D possibly being TRBD2 (5 bases). V was shortened by 2 bases and J by 5 bases, with 13 bases between the two germline ends. The CDR3 has 15 residues. Germline CDR1 reads SGHVS; CDR2 reads FQNEAQ.

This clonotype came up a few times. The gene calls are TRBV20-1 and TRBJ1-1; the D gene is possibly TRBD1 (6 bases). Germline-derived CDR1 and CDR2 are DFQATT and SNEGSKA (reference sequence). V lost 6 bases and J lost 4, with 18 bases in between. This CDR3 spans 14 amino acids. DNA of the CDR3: TGCAGTGCCACCAGGGGTTCCCTGGTCACTGAAGCTTTCTTT. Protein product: CSATRGSLVTEAFF.